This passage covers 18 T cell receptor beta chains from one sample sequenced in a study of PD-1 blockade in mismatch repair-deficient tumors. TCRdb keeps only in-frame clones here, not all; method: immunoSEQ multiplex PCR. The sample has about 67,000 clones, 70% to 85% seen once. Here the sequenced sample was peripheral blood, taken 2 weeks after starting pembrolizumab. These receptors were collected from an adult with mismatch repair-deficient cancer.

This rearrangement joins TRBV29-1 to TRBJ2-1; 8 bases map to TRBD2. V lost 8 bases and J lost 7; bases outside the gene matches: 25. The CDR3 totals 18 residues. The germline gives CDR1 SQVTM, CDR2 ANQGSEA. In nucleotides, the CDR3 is TGCAGCTGCCATCCGCGGGCCTACGGGAGGGCCCCGAAGAATGAGCAGTTCTTC. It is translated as CSCHPRAYGRAPKNEQFF.

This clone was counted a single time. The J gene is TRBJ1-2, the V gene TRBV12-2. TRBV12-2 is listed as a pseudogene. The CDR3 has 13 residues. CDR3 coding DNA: TGTGCAAGTCGCATGGGACGGATGTCGGGCTACACCTTC. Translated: CASRMGRMSGYTF.

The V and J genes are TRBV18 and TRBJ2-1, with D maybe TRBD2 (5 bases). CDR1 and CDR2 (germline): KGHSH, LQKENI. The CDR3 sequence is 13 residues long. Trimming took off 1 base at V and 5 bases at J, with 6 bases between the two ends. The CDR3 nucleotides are TGTGCCAGCTCACCACGGCGGGACAATGAGCAGTTCTTC. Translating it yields CASSPRRDNEQFF.

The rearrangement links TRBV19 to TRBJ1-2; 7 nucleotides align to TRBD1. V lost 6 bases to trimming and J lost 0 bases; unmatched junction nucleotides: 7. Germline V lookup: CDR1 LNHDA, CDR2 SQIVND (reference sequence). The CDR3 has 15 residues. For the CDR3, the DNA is TGTGCCAGTAGAAATACAGGGGTTACTAACTATGGCTACACCTTC. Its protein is CASRNTGVTNYGYTF.

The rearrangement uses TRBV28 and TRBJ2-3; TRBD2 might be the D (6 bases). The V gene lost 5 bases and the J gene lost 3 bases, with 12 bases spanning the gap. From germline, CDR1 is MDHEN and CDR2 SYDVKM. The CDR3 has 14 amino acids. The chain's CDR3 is CASSGGKSTDTQYF. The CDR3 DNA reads TGTGCCAGCAGTGGAGGGAAGTCTACAGATACGCAGTATTTT.

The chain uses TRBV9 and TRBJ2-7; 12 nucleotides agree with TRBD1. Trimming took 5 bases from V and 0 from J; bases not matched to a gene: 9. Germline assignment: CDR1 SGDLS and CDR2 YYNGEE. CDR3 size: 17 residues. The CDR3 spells CASSDSGTGGISYEQYF. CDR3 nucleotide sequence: TGTGCCAGCAGTGATTCCGGGACAGGGGGCATCTCCTACGAGCAGTACTTC.

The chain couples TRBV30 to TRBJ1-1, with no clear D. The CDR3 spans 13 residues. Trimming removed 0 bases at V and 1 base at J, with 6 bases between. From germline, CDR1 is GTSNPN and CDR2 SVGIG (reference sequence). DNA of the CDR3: TGTGCCTGGAGTGTACTAGAGAACACTGAAGCTTTCTTT. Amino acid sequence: CAWSVLENTEAFF.

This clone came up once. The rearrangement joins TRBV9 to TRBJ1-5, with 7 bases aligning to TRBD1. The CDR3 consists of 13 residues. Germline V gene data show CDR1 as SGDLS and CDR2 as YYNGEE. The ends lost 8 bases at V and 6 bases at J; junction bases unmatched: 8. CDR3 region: CASGTDGSQPQHF. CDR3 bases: TGTGCCAGTGGGACAGATGGGTCTCAGCCCCAGCATTTT.

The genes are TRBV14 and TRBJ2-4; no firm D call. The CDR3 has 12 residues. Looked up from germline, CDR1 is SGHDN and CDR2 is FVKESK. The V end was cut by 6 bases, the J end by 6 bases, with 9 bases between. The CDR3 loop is CASSPRRNIQYF. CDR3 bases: TGTGCCAGCAGTCCTCGCCGAAACATTCAGTACTTC. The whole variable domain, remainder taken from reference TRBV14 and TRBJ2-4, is EAGVTQFPSHSVIEKGQTVTLRCDPISGHDNLYWYRRVMGKEIKFLLHFVKESKQDESGMPNNRFLAERTGGTYSTLKVQPAELEDSGVYFCASSPRRNIQYFGAGTRLSVL.

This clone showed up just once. The DNA for the CDR3 is TGTGCCAGCAGTTACTCAGGGGGGGGGCGCACAGATACGCAGTATTTT. Protein sequence: CASSYSGGGRTDTQYF. The rearrangement links TRBV6-5 to TRBJ2-3; TRBD2 is a possible D gene (7 bases). V gave up 0 bases and J gave up 1 base, with 11 bases separating them. CDR1 is MNHEY, CDR2 SVGAGI, per germline. This CDR3 is built from 16 residues.

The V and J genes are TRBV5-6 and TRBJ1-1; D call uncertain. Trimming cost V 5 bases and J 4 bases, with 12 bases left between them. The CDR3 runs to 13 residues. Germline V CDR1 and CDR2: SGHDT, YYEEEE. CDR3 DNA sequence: TGTGCCAGCAGTGGGGAGTGGGGCACTGAAGCTTTCTTT. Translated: CASSGEWGTEAFF.

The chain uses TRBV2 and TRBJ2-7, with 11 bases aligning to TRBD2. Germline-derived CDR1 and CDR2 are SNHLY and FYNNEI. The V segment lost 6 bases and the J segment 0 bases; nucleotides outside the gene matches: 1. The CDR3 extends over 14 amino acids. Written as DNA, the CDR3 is TGTGCCAGCAGGGGACTAGCGGACTCCTACGAGCAGTACTTC. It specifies CASRGLADSYEQYF.

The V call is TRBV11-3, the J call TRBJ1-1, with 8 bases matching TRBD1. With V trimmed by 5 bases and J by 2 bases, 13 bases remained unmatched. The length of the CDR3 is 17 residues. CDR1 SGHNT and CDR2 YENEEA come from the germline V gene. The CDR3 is CASSPRTGQWENTEAFF. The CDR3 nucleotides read TGTGCCAGCAGCCCCAGGACAGGGCAATGGGAAAACACTGAAGCTTTCTTT.

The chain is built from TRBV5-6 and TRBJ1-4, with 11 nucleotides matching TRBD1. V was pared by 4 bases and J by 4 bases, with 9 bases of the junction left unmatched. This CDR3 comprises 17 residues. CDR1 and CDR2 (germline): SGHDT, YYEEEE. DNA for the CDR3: TGTGCCAGCAGCGAAACCGGGACAGGGGGTGGTAATGAAAAACTGTTTTTT. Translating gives CASSETGTGGGNEKLFF.

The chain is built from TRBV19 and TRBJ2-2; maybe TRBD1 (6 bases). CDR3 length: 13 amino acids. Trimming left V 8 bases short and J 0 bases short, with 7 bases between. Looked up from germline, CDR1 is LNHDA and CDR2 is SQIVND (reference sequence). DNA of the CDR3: TGTGCCAGTCGGACAGCGAACACCGGGGAGCTGTTTTTT. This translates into CASRTANTGELFF.

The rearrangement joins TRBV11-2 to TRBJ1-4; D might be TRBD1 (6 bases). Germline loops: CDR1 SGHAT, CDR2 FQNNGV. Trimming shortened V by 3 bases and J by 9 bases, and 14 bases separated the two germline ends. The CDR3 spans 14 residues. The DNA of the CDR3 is TGTGCCAGCAGCTTCCAGGGGATTATGAAAAAACTGTTTTTT. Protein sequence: CASSFQGIMKKLFF.

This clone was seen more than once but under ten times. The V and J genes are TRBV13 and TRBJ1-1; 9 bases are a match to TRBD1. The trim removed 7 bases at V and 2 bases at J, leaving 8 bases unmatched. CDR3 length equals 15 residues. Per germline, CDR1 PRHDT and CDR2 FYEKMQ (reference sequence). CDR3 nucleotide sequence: TGTGCCAGCACCCTCCAGGACAGGGGTAACACTGAAGCTTTCTTT. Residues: CASTLQDRGNTEAFF.

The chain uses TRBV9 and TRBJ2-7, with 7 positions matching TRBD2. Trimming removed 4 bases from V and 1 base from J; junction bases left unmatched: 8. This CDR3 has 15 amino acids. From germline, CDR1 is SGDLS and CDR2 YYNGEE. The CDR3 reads CASSLTGGSSYEQYF. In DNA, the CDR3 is TGTGCCAGCAGCCTAACGGGAGGCTCGTCCTACGAGCAGTACTTC.